Listed below are T cell receptor beta chains from one sample, sequenced in a study of cytotoxic CD8 clonotypes in ibrutinib-treated CLL. The protocol was immunoSEQ multiplex PCR, while the TCRdb copy is restricted to in-frame clones and leaves out a portion. The data hold tens of thousands of clones, with 60% to 75% observed a single time. The sample was PBMCs, taken at disease progression, from a patient treated with ibrutinib. These receptors all come from a human donor with chronic lymphocytic leukemia. Both conserved end residues are part of each CDR3. The order of the fields is clone size, J gene, V gene, D gene, CDR3 protein, CDR3 DNA. The D gene is left open where the match is weak. Clone size is shown for a subset of rows, as once, few, many or a class of expanded clone.

size: few; J: TRBJ1-6; V: TRBV29-1; D: .; CDR3: CSVAGDGNSPLHF; DNA: TGCAGCGTTGCAGGGGACGGGAATTCACCCCTCCACTTT
size: .; J: TRBJ1-5; V: TRBV7-8; D: .; CDR3: CASSPRPLVAAPSQPQHF; DNA: TGTGCCAGCAGCCCGCGGCCGCTCGTGGCCGCCCCGTCGCAGCCCCAGCATTTT
size: once; J: TRBJ2-7; V: TRBV7-8; D: .; CDR3: CASSAQGGAYEQYF; DNA: TGTGCCAGCAGCGCCCAGGGGGGGGCTTACGAGCAGTACTTC
size: .; J: TRBJ2-5; V: TRBV28; D: TRBD1; CDR3: CASSSDRTRGRKETQYF; DNA: TGTGCCAGCAGTTCGGACAGGACGAGAGGCAGAAAAGAGACCCAGTACTTC
size: once; J: TRBJ1-2; V: TRBV6-5; D: TRBD1; CDR3: CASSYSTGGYGYTF; DNA: TGTGCCAGCAGTTACTCGACAGGGGGCTATGGCTACACCTTC
size: .; J: TRBJ1-2; V: TRBV6-1; D: .; CDR3: CASSDWVMYGYTF; DNA: TGTGCCAGCAGTGATTGGGTGATGTATGGCTACACCTTC
size: .; J: TRBJ2-3; V: TRBV28; D: TRBD2; CDR3: CASSSGLATDTQYF; DNA: TGTGCCAGCAGTTCGGGACTAGCCACAGATACGCAGTATTTT
size: few; J: TRBJ1-5; V: TRBV6-6; D: .; CDR3: CASSAEDRPQHF; DNA: TGTGCCAGCAGTGCGGAAGACAGGCCCCAGCATTTT
size: .; J: TRBJ2-4; V: TRBV27; D: .; CDR3: CASSRDTLAKNIQYF; DNA: TGTGCCAGCAGCCGGGACACTTTAGCCAAAAACATTCAGTACTTC
size: .; J: TRBJ1-6; V: TRBV4-1; D: .; CDR3: CASSQVGSSLHF; DNA: TGCGCCAGCAGCCAAGTGGGATCCTCCCTCCACTTT
size: .; J: TRBJ1-1; V: TRBV4-1; D: .; CDR3: CASSQEYKNTEAFF; DNA: TGCGCCAGCAGCCAAGAATACAAGAACACTGAAGCTTTCTTT
size: .; J: TRBJ1-1; V: TRBV11-2; D: .; CDR3: CASSLGVGNTEAFF; DNA: TGTGCCAGCAGCTTAGGGGTGGGGAACACTGAAGCTTTCTTT
size: .; J: TRBJ2-5; V: TRBV21-1; D: .; CDR3: CASSKENPPETQYF; DNA: TGTGCCAGCAGCAAAGAGAACCCCCCGGAGACCCAGTACTTC
size: .; J: TRBJ2-7; V: TRBV15; D: .; CDR3: CATSEGEGPPLGYEQYF; DNA: TGTGCCACCAGCGAGGGAGAGGGGCCTCCGCTTGGGTACGAGCAGTACTTC
size: .; J: TRBJ1-1; V: TRBV5-1; D: .; CDR3: CASREGWGVDTEAFF; DNA: TGCGCCAGCAGGGAAGGGTGGGGTGTGGACACTGAAGCTTTCTTT
size: .; J: TRBJ1-1; V: TRBV5-1; D: .; CDR3: CASSLVGQNSEAFF; DNA: TGCGCCAGCAGCTTGGTGGGGCAGAACTCTGAAGCTTTCTTT
size: .; J: TRBJ2-7; V: TRBV11-2; D: TRBD1; CDR3: CASSLDGTVAWGQYF; DNA: TGTGCCAGCAGCTTAGATGGGACAGTGGCCTGGGGGCAGTACTTC
size: .; J: TRBJ1-2; V: TRBV7-9; D: .; CDR3: CASSLPPGEGGYGYTF; DNA: TGTGCCAGCAGCTTACCGCCGGGCGAGGGAGGTTATGGCTACACCTTC
size: .; J: TRBJ1-2; V: TRBV18; D: TRBD1; CDR3: CASSPWDRNYGYTF; DNA: TGTGCCAGCTCACCATGGGACAGGAACTATGGCTACACCTTC
size: .; J: TRBJ1-3; V: TRBV6-1; D: .; CDR3: CASSTGTSRGNTIYF; DNA: TGTGCCAGCAGCACCGGGACCTCGAGGGGAAACACCATATATTTT
size: .; J: TRBJ2-1; V: TRBV19; D: TRBD2; CDR3: CASSGRLPSYNEQFF; DNA: TGTGCCAGTAGCGGGAGGCTACCCTCCTACAATGAGCAGTTCTTC
size: .; J: TRBJ2-3; V: TRBV7-3; D: TRBD2; CDR3: CASSFGLAGSTDTQYF; DNA: TGTGCCAGCAGCTTCGGACTAGCGGGGAGCACAGATACGCAGTATTTT
size: .; J: TRBJ2-7; V: TRBV27; D: .; CDR3: CASRIYSGSSYEQYF; DNA: TGTGCCAGCCGGATTTATAGCGGAAGCTCCTACGAGCAGTACTTC
size: .; J: TRBJ1-2; V: TRBV28; D: TRBD1; CDR3: CASRTGGYGYTF; DNA: TGTGCCAGCAGGACAGGGGGCTATGGCTACACCTTC
size: few; J: TRBJ2-7; V: TRBV2; D: .; CDR3: CASTGTLSSYEQYF; DNA: TGTGCCTCGACGGGAACCCTTTCATCCTACGAGCAGTACTTC